This is a list of T cell receptor beta chains from one sample in a study of T cells after yellow fever vaccination. TCRdb itself ran the 5' RACE reads through MiXCR, one entry per CDR3 protein. The data contain a few hundred thousand distinct CDR3 sequences, less than 20% of them singletons. The material was PBMCs, obtained 4 to 5 days after the first yellow fever vaccination. These receptors were taken from a man between 18 and 35 years old who received the YFV17D yellow fever vaccine. Each CDR3 is given with its conserved first and last residue. Each record gives: J gene, V gene, clone size, D gene, CDR3 protein, CDR3 DNA. A D gene is named only where the DNA matches it firmly. Rows may omit the clone size; those that give it use once, few, many or a size class.

TRBJ1-2 | TRBV20-1 | . | . | CSAREGPYGYTF | TGCAGTGCTAGAGAGGGGCCCTATGGCTACACCTTC
TRBJ2-1 | TRBV24-1 | . | . | CATSDWGRGGEQFF | TGTGCCACCAGTGATTGGGGCAGGGGGGGTGAGCAGTTCTTC
TRBJ1-1 | TRBV6-1 | . | TRBD1 | CASRLRDRNTEAFF | TGTGCCAGCAGACTCCGGGACAGGAACACTGAAGCTTTCTTT
TRBJ2-3 | TRBV30 | few | TRBD2 | CAYTSGGTDTQYF | TGTGCCTACACTAGCGGGGGCACAGATACGCAGTATTTT
TRBJ1-1 | TRBV10-3 | . | . | CAISEQGKGGYGEAFF | TGTGCCATCAGTGAACAGGGAAAGGGAGGGTATGGTGAAGCTTTCTTT
TRBJ2-6 | TRBV12-3/TRBV12-4 | . | TRBD1 | CASSFFRRGGLFSGANVLTF | TGTGCCAGCAGTTTTTTTCGGAGAGGGGGCTTATTCTCTGGGGCCAACGTCCTGACTTTC
TRBJ2-2 | TRBV12-3/TRBV12-4 | . | . | CERTYELFF | TGTGAAAGGACATACGAGCTGTTTTTT
TRBJ1-2 | TRBV4-3 | . | . | CASSQGWQAETYGYTF | TGCGCCAGCAGCCAAGGGTGGCAGGCTGAAACCTATGGCTACACCTTC
TRBJ2-2 | TRBV15 | . | . | CATSPRDGELFF | TGTGCCACCAGCCCAAGGGACGGGGAGCTGTTTTTT
TRBJ1-5 | TRBV3-1 | many | . | CASSRGDNQPQHF | TGTGCCAGCAGTCGGGGGGACAATCAGCCCCAGCATTTT
TRBJ2-1 | TRBV7-9 | . | TRBD2 | CASRREERDQFF | TGTGCCAGCAGACGGGAGGAGCGGGATCAGTTCTTC
TRBJ2-2 | TRBV12-5 | many | . | CASGFPVRLANTGELFF | TGTGCTAGTGGTTTCCCGGTACGACTAGCGAACACCGGGGAGCTGTTTTTT
TRBJ2-1 | TRBV7-2 | . | TRBD2 | CASSLDTSGNYNEQFF | TGTGCCAGCAGCTTGGACACTAGCGGGAACTACAATGAGCAGTTCTTC
TRBJ2-1 | TRBV5-6 | many | . | CASRRGVVNEQFF | TGTGCCAGCAGGCGCGGGGTTGTGAATGAGCAGTTCTTC
TRBJ2-5 | TRBV7-9 | . | TRBD1 | CASSLWDSQETQYF | TGTGCCAGCAGCCTTTGGGACAGCCAAGAGACCCAGTACTTC